This entry features one T cell receptor (beta chain) sequence. Its cognate antigen is unknown. The PCR was carried out with 60 Vbeta primers and 13 Jbeta primers. Method: immunoSEQ multiplex PCR; TCRdb's copy keeps in-frame clones and lacks some. The table records about 130,000 clones, around 75% of them present only once. The record originates from a study of cytomegalovirus exposure and HLA in healthy donors. Per the germline V gene, CDR1 is SGHRS and CDR2 is YFSETQ. The trim removed 3 bases at V and 12 bases at J, leaving 6 bases unmatched. The CDR3 is made up of 13 amino acids. Study-wide results and limits: Most observed TCR sequences were rare, whereas some public TCRs were detected in many donors.

The clonotype originates from a man aged 30 to 45 in good health and CMV-seronegative. V usage is TRBV5-1 and J usage is TRBJ2-1, with 10 bases fitting TRBD1. Sample: PBMCs. Here the CDR3 reads CASSSLTGGGQFF. CDR3 in DNA: TGCGCCAGCAGCTCGCTGACAGGGGGCGGGCAGTTCTTC.